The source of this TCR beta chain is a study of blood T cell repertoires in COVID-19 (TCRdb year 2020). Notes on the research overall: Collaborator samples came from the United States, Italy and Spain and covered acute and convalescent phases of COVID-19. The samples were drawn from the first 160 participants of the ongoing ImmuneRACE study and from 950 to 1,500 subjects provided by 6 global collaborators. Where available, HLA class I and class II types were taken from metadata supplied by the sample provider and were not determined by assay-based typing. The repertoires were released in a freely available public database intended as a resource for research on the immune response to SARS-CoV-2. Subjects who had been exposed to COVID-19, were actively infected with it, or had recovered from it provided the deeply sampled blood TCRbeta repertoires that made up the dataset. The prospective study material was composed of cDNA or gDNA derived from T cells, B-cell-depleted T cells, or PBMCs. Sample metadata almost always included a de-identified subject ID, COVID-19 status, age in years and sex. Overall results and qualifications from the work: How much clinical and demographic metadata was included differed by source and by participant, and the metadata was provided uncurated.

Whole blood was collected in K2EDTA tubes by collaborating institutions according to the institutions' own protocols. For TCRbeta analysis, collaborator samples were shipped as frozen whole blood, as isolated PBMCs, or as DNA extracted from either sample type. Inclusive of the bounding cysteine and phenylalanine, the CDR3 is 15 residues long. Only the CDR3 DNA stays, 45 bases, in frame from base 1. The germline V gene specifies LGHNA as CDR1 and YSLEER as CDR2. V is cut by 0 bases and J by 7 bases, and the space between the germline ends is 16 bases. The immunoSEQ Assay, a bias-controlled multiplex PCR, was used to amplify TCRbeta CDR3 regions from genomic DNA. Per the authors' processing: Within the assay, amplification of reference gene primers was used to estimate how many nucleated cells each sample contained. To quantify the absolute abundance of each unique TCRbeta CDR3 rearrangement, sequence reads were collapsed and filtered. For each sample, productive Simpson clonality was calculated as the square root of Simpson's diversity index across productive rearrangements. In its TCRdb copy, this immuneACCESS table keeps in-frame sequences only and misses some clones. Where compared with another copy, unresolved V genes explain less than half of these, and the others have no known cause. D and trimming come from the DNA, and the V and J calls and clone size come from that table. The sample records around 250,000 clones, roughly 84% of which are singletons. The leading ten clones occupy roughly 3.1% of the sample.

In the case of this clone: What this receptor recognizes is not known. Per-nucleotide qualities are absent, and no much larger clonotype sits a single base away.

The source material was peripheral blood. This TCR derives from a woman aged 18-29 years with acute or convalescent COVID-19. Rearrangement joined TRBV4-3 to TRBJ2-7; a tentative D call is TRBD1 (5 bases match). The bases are TGCGCCAGCAGCCAAGAGGGGCACACGCGAAGTGAGCAGTACTTC. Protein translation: CASSQEGHTRSEQYF.